Presented here are 5 T cell receptor beta chains from one specimen sequenced in a study of PD-L1 blockade in urothelial cancer. Profiling relied on immunoSEQ multiplex PCR, and the TCRdb table lists in-frame clones only, not all of them. Altogether approximately 58,000 clones are present, roughly 80% being singletons, with the ten largest covering 4% to 5%. Material: PBMCs, obtained around atezolizumab (anti-PD-L1) treatment. The source of these receptors is a man between 65 and 79 years old with urothelial cancer.

The V call is TRBV6-6, the J call TRBJ2-1; D perhaps matches TRBD2 (5 bases). V was pared by 5 bases and J by 0 bases, with 14 bases between. The CDR3 sequence is 16 residues long. The germline gives CDR1 MNHNY, CDR2 SVGAGI (reference sequence). DNA for the CDR3: TGTGCCAGCAGTACCCTAGCAGCTAGCTCCTACAATGAGCAGTTCTTC. Its translation: CASSTLAASSYNEQFF.

The CDR3 region is CASSAPGHTIGDQPQHF. The CDR3 region has the DNA TGTGCCAGTAGCGCCCCGGGACACACGATTGGGGATCAGCCCCAGCATTTT. The rearrangement joins TRBV19 to TRBJ1-5; maybe TRBD1 (6 bases). Per germline, CDR1 LNHDA and CDR2 SQIVND (reference sequence). The CDR3 covers 17 residues. V was pared by 6 bases and J by 5 bases, with 23 bases between.

In its sample, this clone was seen once. The genes are TRBV18 and TRBJ1-5, with 9 bases aligning to TRBD1. This CDR3 has 15 residues. After removal of 3 bases from V and 3 bases from J, the junction contained 3 bases not matched to a gene. CDR1 and CDR2 from the germline V gene are KGHSH and LQKENI. CDR3 protein: CASSPDRGNNQPQHF. The CDR3 nucleotides are TGTGCCAGCTCACCCGACAGGGGGAACAATCAGCCCCAGCATTTT.

This clone was observed once. This chain links TRBV19 with TRBJ1-2, with TRBD1 matching 7 bases. The V gene end was trimmed by 5 bases and the J gene end by 4 bases; junction bases not matched to a gene: 7. CDR1 and CDR2 (germline): LNHDA, SQIVND (reference sequence). The CDR3 length is 14 residues. CDR3 in amino acids: CASSPRDSLYGYTF. The CDR3 bases are TGTGCCAGTAGTCCCCGGGACAGTCTCTATGGCTACACCTTC.

The CDR3 loop reads CASKARSSYNEQFF. The CDR3, as DNA: TGTGCCAGCAAAGCGCGTAGCTCCTACAATGAGCAGTTCTTC. V gene TRBV2 combines with J gene TRBJ2-1, with D hard to call. V shed 7 bases and J shed 0 bases, with 10 bases lying between them. This CDR3 comprises 14 residues. The germline gives CDR1 SNHLY, CDR2 FYNNEI.